This T cell receptor (beta chain) emerged from a study of blood T cells in healthy people across ages. Next came a second PCR, run for about 7 to 12 cycles, which used a sample-barcoded 5' primer along with a J-beta primer mix. Each CDR3 protein is one row after TCRdb ran MiXCR on the 5' RACE reads. Among 1.5 million to 1.9 million distinct CDR3 sequences, less than 45% were seen once, and the ten largest hold 4%. This clonotype has more than one count but fewer than ten. Deletions cut 2 bases from V and 4 bases from J, with 8 bases between. This CDR3 has 13 amino acids. CDR1 and CDR2 from the germline V gene are ENHRY and SYGVKD.

What was sequenced was blood. The V gene is TRBV10-3, the J gene TRBJ1-1, with a tentative D call TRBD1 (6 bases). The sequence came from a woman aged 18-35 years in good health. The CDR3: CAISETRGTEAFF. The CDR3 DNA sequence: TGTGCCATCAGTGAGACCAGGGGCACTGAAGCTTTCTTT.